The clone carrying this TCR beta chain was observed many times. A J-beta primer mix and a sample-barcoded 5' primer were used in a second PCR of about 7 to 12 cycles. TCRdb reprocessed the 5' RACE reads via MiXCR and lists one record per CDR3 protein. The data show 800,000 to 950,000 distinct CDR3 sequences, 25% to 30% seen once. The CDR3 contains 12 residues. J was trimmed by 5 bases and V by 8 bases; bases with no gene match: 7. In germline, CDR1 is SQVTM, CDR2 ANQGSEA. The sample comes from a study of blood T cells in healthy people across ages. This sample also appeared in a second study, on T cells of mothers and their children. That report adds: TCR recombination output is shaped by thymic selection similarly in related and unrelated pairs.

V and J are TRBV29-1 and TRBJ2-7, with 9 bases matching TRBD1. The sequence derives from a woman aged 40 to 49 in good health. Sequencing used blood. The CDR3 bases are TGCAGCCTTCGAACAGGGGGCGACGAGCAGTACTTC. This encodes CSLRTGGDEQYF.